This entry lists 22 T cell receptor beta chains sequenced from one sample in a study of blood T cell repertoires in COVID-19. Data came from immunoSEQ multiplex PCR; TCRdb stores just in-frame clones and leaves some out. The data hold 45,000 to 55,000 clones, with approximately 88% observed a single time. Sequencing was done on a sample of peripheral blood. These receptors all stem from a human donor in a cohort sampled during active COVID-19.

The chain combines TRBV5-1 with TRBJ1-1, with 10 bases lining up with TRBD1. Germline-derived CDR1 and CDR2 are SGHRS and YFSETQ. CDR3 size: 16 residues. V lost 3 bases, J lost 5 bases, and 10 bases stayed unmatched. CDR3 sequence reads: CASSSRGTGDGTEAFF. CDR3 nucleotides: TGCGCCAGCAGCTCTCGGGGGACAGGGGATGGGACTGAAGCTTTCTTT.

The chain couples TRBV6-6 to TRBJ2-5, with a possible D match to TRBD1 (5 bases). The ends were cut back, 2 bases at V and 5 bases at J, with 12 bases in the middle. Germline V gives CDR1 MNHNY, CDR2 SVGAGI (reference sequence). This CDR3 contains 14 residues. As DNA, the CDR3 is TGTGCCAGCAGTTACGGGGCTAGTAGGGAGACCCAGTACTTC. It codes for CASSYGASRETQYF.

The chain employs TRBV9 and TRBJ2-7; D may be TRBD1 (6 bases). The CDR3 contains 13 residues. The germline V and J ends were trimmed by 6 bases and 3 bases, with 13 bases remaining between them. Germline V lookup: CDR1 SGDLS, CDR2 YYNGEE. CDR3 DNA: TGTGCCAGCACCATCCCAGGGGTCTACGAGCAGTACTTC. It specifies CASTIPGVYEQYF.

V is TRBV5-4 and J is TRBJ2-1, with no clear D. The ends were cut back, 1 base at V and 4 bases at J, with 6 bases in the middle. CDR3 length: 13 residues. Germline V gene data show CDR1 as SGHNT and CDR2 as YYREEE (reference sequence). CDR3: CASSLNSYNEQFF. The CDR3 DNA reads TGTGCCAGCAGCTTGAACTCTTACAATGAGCAGTTCTTC.

A remark on this clone: Its ends do not fully match the called genes, so a read error is possible. V and J are TRBV20-1 and TRBJ1-4; the D is unclear. The germline CDR1 and CDR2 sequences are DFQATT and SNEGSKA (reference sequence). CDR3 length: 10 amino acids. In nucleotides, the CDR3 is TGCAGTGCTGCCACTCCGGGAATGGTTTTT. It codes for CSAATPGMVF.

The chain couples TRBV5-1 to TRBJ2-3; 10 bases are shared with TRBD2. V lost 4 bases to trimming and J lost 1 base; unmatched junction nucleotides: 6. Germline V gene lookup returns CDR1 SGHRS and CDR2 YFSETQ. The CDR3 runs 16 residues. The CDR3 nucleotides are TGCGCCAGCAGCCAAGCAGGGACTAGCGGCACAGATACGCAGTATTTT. Encoded protein: CASSQAGTSGTDTQYF.

This clone occurred a few times. The chain employs TRBV6-5 and TRBJ2-7, with 11 bases fitting TRBD1. This CDR3 has 15 amino acids. V shed 0 bases, J shed 4 bases, and the junction held 2 bases outside the gene matches. Germline lookup yields CDR1 MNHEY and CDR2 SVGAGI. CDR3 sequence reads: CASSYSGTGGYEQYF. The CDR3 DNA reads TGTGCCAGCAGTTACTCCGGGACAGGGGGTTACGAGCAGTACTTC.

The V call is TRBV20-1, the J call TRBJ2-7; 7 bases align to TRBD2. CDR3 size: 13 residues. Per the germline V gene, CDR1 is DFQATT and CDR2 is SNEGSKA (reference sequence). Unmatched junction bases numbered 6, after V lost 3 bases and J lost 4 bases. The CDR3 loop is CSASIASGYEQYF. Here the CDR3 DNA reads TGCAGTGCTAGTATAGCTAGCGGATACGAGCAGTACTTC.

The V call is TRBV9, the J call TRBJ2-3; 9 nucleotides line up with TRBD1. The CDR3 contains 16 residues. CDR1 SGDLS and CDR2 YYNGEE come from the germline V gene. Germline trimming cut 1 base from V and 3 bases from J; bases unmatched to any gene: 6. CDR3 nucleotide sequence: TGTGCCAGCAGCGTAAACACAGGGGGCGGAACAGATACGCAGTATTTT. It yields the protein CASSVNTGGGTDTQYF.

This chain links TRBV5-5 with TRBJ2-7; 8 bases line up with TRBD1. This CDR3 has 14 amino acids. Germline trimming cut 0 bases from V and 6 bases from J; bases unmatched to any gene: 5. Germline-derived CDR1 and CDR2 are SGHKS and YYEKEE (reference sequence). CDR3: CASSLGTGRSEQYF. The CDR3 bases are TGTGCCAGCAGCTTGGGGACAGGGAGGTCCGAGCAGTACTTC. The full variable domain, rest sourced from reference TRBV5-5 and TRBJ2-7, is DAGVTQSPTHLIKTRGQQVTLRCSPISGHKSVSWYQQVLGQGPQFIFQYYEKEERGRGNFPDRFSARQFPNYSSELNVNALLLGDSALYLCASSLGTGRSEQYFGPGTRLTVT.

This clone was detected only once. The chain carries TRBV5-4 and TRBJ1-1; 9 bases are a match to TRBD1. Germline CDR1 is SGHNT and CDR2 is YYREEE (reference sequence). Losses at the gene ends were 4 bases for V and 5 bases for J; bases not matched to a gene: 9. The CDR3 has 15 residues. The CDR3 nucleotides are TGTGCCAGCAGCCCCCGGGGACAGGGAGGAACTGAAGCTTTCTTT. Encoded protein: CASSPRGQGGTEAFF.

The chain uses TRBV19 and TRBJ2-6; the D gene is possibly TRBD2 (6 bases). CDR1 and CDR2 (germline): LNHDA, SQIVND (reference sequence). CDR3 size: 16 residues. Trimming cost V 5 bases and J 2 bases, with 13 bases left between them. CDR3: CASSVGGLAGANVLTF. CDR3 coding DNA: TGTGCCAGTAGTGTCGGGGGACTGGCTGGGGCCAACGTCCTGACTTTC.

The gene calls are TRBV7-2 and TRBJ2-7; D is unclear. In germline, CDR1 is SGHTA, CDR2 FQGNSA. V was pared by 1 base and J by 0 bases, with 7 bases between. The CDR3 length is 14 residues. CDR3 nucleotide sequence: TGTGCCAGCAGCTTAGGCCTACTCTCCTACGAGCAGTACTTC. This encodes CASSLGLLSYEQYF.

The J gene is TRBJ1-5, the V gene TRBV5-1; D is possibly TRBD1 (5 bases). The V and J ends lost 2 bases and 9 bases respectively, with 12 bases between them. This CDR3 is built from 13 residues. Germline lookup yields CDR1 SGHRS and CDR2 YFSETQ. CDR3 sequence: CASSFREGRPQHF. The CDR3 bases are TGCGCCAGCAGCTTCAGGGAGGGTCGGCCCCAGCATTTT.

The rearrangement links TRBV5-1 to TRBJ2-5; TRBD2 matches 14 bases. The CDR3 length is 16 residues. CDR1 is SGHRS, CDR2 YFSETQ, per germline. The J segment lost 5 bases and the V segment lost 5 bases, leaving 8 bases of the junction unmatched. The CDR3 sequence is CASRPTSGGAFETQYF. In nucleotides, the CDR3 is TGCGCCAGCAGACCGACTAGCGGGGGGGCATTCGAGACCCAGTACTTC. The entire variable domain, with the rest obtained from reference TRBV5-1 and TRBJ2-5, is as follows: KAGVTQTPRYLIKTRGQQVTLSCSPISGHRSVSWYQQTPGQGLQFLFEYFSETQRNKGNFPGRFSGRQFSNSRSEMNVSTLELGDSALYLCASRPTSGGAFETQYFGPGTRLLVL.

This clone was seen a few times. The V gene is TRBV7-2, the J gene TRBJ2-3, with TRBD1 identical over 8 bases. CDR1 is SGHTA and CDR2 is FQGNSA in the germline V gene. CDR3 length: 15 amino acids. The V and J ends lost 8 bases and 4 bases, in that order; junction bases with no gene match: 11. CDR3 in amino acids: CASRLRTGYSDTQYF. The CDR3 DNA reads as TGTGCCAGCCGCCTTCGGACAGGGTATTCAGATACGCAGTATTTT.

This clone was seen a handful of times. V and J are TRBV5-8 and TRBJ1-5, with TRBD1 identical over 9 bases. CDR1 SGHTS and CDR2 YDEGEE come from the germline V gene. V shed 4 bases and J 7 bases; nucleotides not matched to a gene: 9. This CDR3 comprises 15 residues. CDR3 loop: CASSREQGARQPQHF. CDR3 nucleotide sequence: TGTGCCAGCAGCCGAGAACAGGGGGCCCGACAGCCCCAGCATTTT.

The chain combines TRBV18 with TRBJ2-2; 8 bases fit TRBD2. CDR1 is KGHSH and CDR2 is LQKENI in the germline V gene. V dropped 4 bases and J dropped 2; count of bases not matched to a gene: 9. The CDR3 is 17 residues long. For the CDR3, the DNA is TGTGCCAGCTCACTCAATCCGGGACTAGAAAACACCGGGGAGCTGTTTTTT. It codes for CASSLNPGLENTGELFF.

V is TRBV6-5 and J is TRBJ2-7, with unresolved D. This CDR3 comprises 13 residues. CDR1 is MNHEY and CDR2 is SVGAGI in the germline V gene. V was shortened by 8 bases and J by 6 bases, with 17 bases between the two germline ends. The CDR3: CASDRPPGAEQYF. CDR3 DNA sequence: TGTGCCAGCGACCGACCCCCTGGAGCCGAGCAGTACTTC.

This clone is large in the sample. The chain combines TRBV7-9 with TRBJ2-2, with TRBD1 matching over 7 bases. This CDR3 is built from 16 residues. Germline V gives CDR1 SEHNR, CDR2 FQNEAQ (reference sequence). The J segment lost 3 bases and the V segment lost 5 bases, leaving 9 bases of the junction unmatched. This CDR3 is CASSPWDSIHTGELFF. Here the CDR3 DNA reads TGTGCCAGCAGCCCCTGGGACAGTATACACACCGGGGAGCTGTTTTTT.

The chain joins TRBV29-1 to TRBJ1-1, with 8 bases aligning to TRBD1. V lost 5 bases, J lost 1 base, and 12 bases stayed unmatched. Germline CDR1 SQVTM, CDR2 ANQGSEA. The CDR3 contains 16 residues. CDR3 nucleotide sequence: TGCAGCGTTATCTCCGGGACAGGAGGTCAGAACACTGAAGCTTTCTTT. As protein: CSVISGTGGQNTEAFF.

The chain recombines TRBV19 with TRBJ2-7; 9 positions agree with TRBD1. Germline V gene data show CDR1 as LNHDA and CDR2 as SQIVND (reference sequence). With V trimmed by 5 bases and J by 0 bases, 2 bases remained unmatched. This CDR3 has 14 residues. The CDR3 protein is CASSQTGGSYEQYF. The CDR3, as DNA: TGTGCCAGTAGTCAGACAGGGGGCTCCTACGAGCAGTACTTC.